This T cell receptor (beta chain) comes out of a study of T cell responses to AZD1222 COVID-19 vaccine. Profiled with immunoSEQ multiplex PCR; TCRdb holds only in-frame clones, not every one. The table has under 150,000 clones, 82% seen once. Study-level points and caveats: Sampling that yielded the repertoires occurred only after the peak T cell response. Baseline serology detected seropositivity in only six AZD1222 recipients.

On this clone: The antigen remains undetermined.

The germline CDR1 and CDR2 sequences are MNHEY and SVGAGI. V shed 8 bases and J shed 4 bases, with 15 bases lying between them. The CDR3 totals 13 residues. The rearrangement uses TRBV6-5 and TRBJ2-7, with a weak D call TRBD1 (6 bases). Sequenced material: peripheral blood, taken on day 0 of MenACWY control vaccination. This sequence originates from an adult in good health. The CDR3 region has the DNA TGTGCCAGCGGACAGACTGACATGTACGAGCAGTACGTC. Translation gives CASGQTDMYEQYV.